The rows below give T cell receptor beta chains drawn from one sample of a study of T cell repertoires in cytomegalovirus infection. These receptors are not linked to any known antigen. TCRdb reprocessed the reads via MiXCR and lists one record per CDR3 protein. The table records approximately 990,000 distinct CDR3 sequences, approximately 30% of them present only once. This specimen consisted of cultured CD8+ T cells from PBMCs, obtained from culture after CMV antigen stimulation. These receptors came from a human donor in good health (CMV status not recorded). Some clones in this sample may be carry-over from other donors' samples. Both conserved end residues are trimmed from each CDR3. Some rows have no size entry. The others give once, few or many, or a class for an expanded clone.

cdr3_length: 14; v_call: TRBV28; j_call: TRBJ2-5; clone_size: -; cdr3_aa: ASSLWGREYQETQY
cdr3_length: 11; v_call: TRBV29-1; j_call: TRBJ2-1; clone_size: -; cdr3_aa: SVEAGVYNEQF
cdr3_length: 12; v_call: TRBV27; j_call: TRBJ2-7; clone_size: -; cdr3_aa: ASSSLVTSYEQY
cdr3_length: 14; v_call: TRBV19; j_call: TRBJ2-1; clone_size: few; cdr3_aa: ASSFRDRGSYNEQF
cdr3_length: 16; v_call: TRBV7-3; j_call: TRBJ2-6; clone_size: many; cdr3_aa: ASSLHDGANNGANVLT
cdr3_length: 16; v_call: TRBV10-3; j_call: TRBJ2-7; clone_size: -; cdr3_aa: AIRGTSGVKSSSYEQY
cdr3_length: 12; v_call: TRBV2; j_call: TRBJ2-2; clone_size: -; cdr3_aa: ANSVRQGIWELF
cdr3_length: 10; v_call: TRBV7-8; j_call: TRBJ2-2; clone_size: -; cdr3_aa: ASIPLPGELF
cdr3_length: 8; v_call: TRBV20-1; j_call: TRBJ1-1; clone_size: -; cdr3_aa: SAIDMEAF
cdr3_length: 15; v_call: TRBV27; j_call: TRBJ2-1; clone_size: -; cdr3_aa: ASSSLTSGGATNEQF
cdr3_length: 11; v_call: TRBV4-1; j_call: TRBJ2-2; clone_size: -; cdr3_aa: ASSGTGNRELF
cdr3_length: 14; v_call: TRBV7-9; j_call: TRBJ1-2; clone_size: -; cdr3_aa: ASSLVAPGDIYGYT
cdr3_length: 13; v_call: TRBV10-2; j_call: TRBJ2-7; clone_size: -; cdr3_aa: ASSVGVSDDYEQY
cdr3_length: 15; v_call: TRBV2; j_call: TRBJ2-5; clone_size: -; cdr3_aa: ASTSEGGLAEQETQY
cdr3_length: 13; v_call: TRBV2; j_call: TRBJ1-3; clone_size: -; cdr3_aa: ASSEFDSPGNTIY
cdr3_length: 15; v_call: TRBV20-1; j_call: TRBJ1-5; clone_size: -; cdr3_aa: SARPPPDRVDNQPQH
cdr3_length: 13; v_call: TRBV5-5; j_call: TRBJ2-5; clone_size: few; cdr3_aa: ASSLGTAGGETQY
cdr3_length: 14; v_call: TRBV7-2; j_call: TRBJ1-1; clone_size: few; cdr3_aa: ASSLEPVWGGTEAF
cdr3_length: 16; v_call: TRBV9; j_call: TRBJ2-3; clone_size: -; cdr3_aa: ASSVERGDIVRTDTQY
cdr3_length: 13; v_call: TRBV10-3; j_call: TRBJ2-5; clone_size: few; cdr3_aa: AIRTGTGFQETQY
cdr3_length: 12; v_call: TRBV6-1; j_call: TRBJ2-7; clone_size: -; cdr3_aa: ASSDSGEPYEQY
cdr3_length: 13; v_call: TRBV12-3/TRBV12-4; j_call: TRBJ1-4; clone_size: -; cdr3_aa: ASSDRGQIAEKLF
cdr3_length: 11; v_call: TRBV7-6; j_call: TRBJ1-1; clone_size: -; cdr3_aa: ATEPRAGAEAF
cdr3_length: 16; v_call: TRBV2; j_call: TRBJ2-6; clone_size: -; cdr3_aa: ASSEESGRDSGANVLT
cdr3_length: 14; v_call: TRBV6-6; j_call: TRBJ2-1; clone_size: -; cdr3_aa: ASSKPGQGAYNEQF
cdr3_length: 13; v_call: TRBV5-1; j_call: TRBJ2-1; clone_size: many; cdr3_aa: ASSSLAGPYNEQF
cdr3_length: 13; v_call: TRBV12-3/TRBV12-4; j_call: TRBJ1-5; clone_size: few; cdr3_aa: ASRGDTNSNQPQH
cdr3_length: 11; v_call: TRBV6-5; j_call: TRBJ1-2; clone_size: -; cdr3_aa: ASSSEIHYGYT
cdr3_length: 10; v_call: TRBV6-2/TRBV6-3; j_call: TRBJ2-7; clone_size: few; cdr3_aa: ASTGTPYEQY
cdr3_length: 13; v_call: TRBV7-9; j_call: TRBJ2-5; clone_size: -; cdr3_aa: ASSFRGPPQETQY
cdr3_length: 13; v_call: TRBV6-5; j_call: TRBJ1-1; clone_size: -; cdr3_aa: ASSPADRGWTEAF
cdr3_length: 14; v_call: TRBV4-1; j_call: TRBJ1-2; clone_size: -; cdr3_aa: ASSQDFGVIFRGYT
cdr3_length: 16; v_call: TRBV7-2; j_call: TRBJ2-7; clone_size: many; cdr3_aa: ASSPIPGQSKTPYEQY
cdr3_length: 12; v_call: TRBV6-2/TRBV6-3; j_call: TRBJ2-1; clone_size: -; cdr3_aa: ANSSFFGSRGTF
cdr3_length: 15; v_call: TRBV4-1; j_call: TRBJ2-1; clone_size: -; cdr3_aa: ASSLSRGTGAYNEQF
cdr3_length: 11; v_call: TRBV20-1; j_call: TRBJ2-3; clone_size: -; cdr3_aa: SAPGGTGDTQY
cdr3_length: 14; v_call: TRBV7-8; j_call: TRBJ2-2; clone_size: -; cdr3_aa: ASSPPGQGYTGELF
cdr3_length: 14; v_call: TRBV6-2/TRBV6-3; j_call: TRBJ1-1; clone_size: -; cdr3_aa: ASSFTQTGTGREAF
cdr3_length: 14; v_call: TRBV27; j_call: TRBJ1-1; clone_size: few; cdr3_aa: ASSFGGGARLAEAF
cdr3_length: 14; v_call: TRBV11-2; j_call: TRBJ2-5; clone_size: few; cdr3_aa: ASSSPEERGGETQY
cdr3_length: 11; v_call: TRBV7-6; j_call: TRBJ2-2; clone_size: many; cdr3_aa: ASSRSGGGELF
cdr3_length: 13; v_call: TRBV19; j_call: TRBJ1-2; clone_size: -; cdr3_aa: ASKSVSSTNYGYT
cdr3_length: 11; v_call: TRBV6-1; j_call: TRBJ2-5; clone_size: -; cdr3_aa: ASSEVEVETQY
cdr3_length: 12; v_call: TRBV9; j_call: TRBJ2-1; clone_size: -; cdr3_aa: ASSVEYRVNEQF
cdr3_length: 13; v_call: TRBV7-2; j_call: TRBJ2-4; clone_size: many; cdr3_aa: ASSQDDRAKNIQY
cdr3_length: 10; v_call: TRBV11-3; j_call: TRBJ2-3; clone_size: -; cdr3_aa: ASSLRGHTQY
cdr3_length: 10; v_call: TRBV27; j_call: TRBJ1-6; clone_size: few; cdr3_aa: ASSHYNSPLH
cdr3_length: 11; v_call: TRBV6-2/TRBV6-3; j_call: TRBJ1-2; clone_size: -; cdr3_aa: ASSWWRKNGYT
cdr3_length: 12; v_call: TRBV6-1; j_call: TRBJ2-5; clone_size: -; cdr3_aa: ASSGGQGPETQY
cdr3_length: 12; v_call: TRBV11-3; j_call: TRBJ1-1; clone_size: -; cdr3_aa: ASHTDTGETEAF